The 31 T cell receptor beta chains below all came from one sample that was sequenced in a study of T-cell memory formation after mild COVID-19. TCRdb reprocessed the 5' RACE reads with MiXCR, giving one entry per CDR3 protein. The sample records fewer than 400,000 distinct CDR3 sequences, about 17% being singletons. The sample taken for sequencing was PBMCs or a T cell subset sorted from them (not recorded which). Every receptor here comes from a man in his late teens or twenties who had mild COVID-19 (a few samples of this study predate the infection). Cell type and time point are not known.

The chain carries TRBV12-3 or TRBV12-4 and TRBJ2-1; TRBD2 agrees at 7 bases. This CDR3 is 14 amino acids long. With V trimmed by 8 bases and J by 3 bases, 7 bases remained unmatched. CDR3 in DNA: TGTGCCAGCGAACCCGGGGGGTTCTACAATGAGCAGTTCTTC. Translating it yields CASEPGGFYNEQFF.

V gene TRBV3-1 combines with J gene TRBJ1-2; possibly TRBD1 for D (5 bases). Trimming removed 1 base at V and 8 bases at J, with 11 bases between. This CDR3 contains 13 residues. Germline V gene lookup returns CDR1 LGHDT and CDR2 YNNKEL (reference sequence). DNA for the CDR3: TGTGCCAGCAGCCAAGGAACAGGCAAAGGCTACACCTTC. Translating gives CASSQGTGKGYTF. The whole variable domain, remainder taken from reference TRBV3-1 and TRBJ1-2, is DTAVSQTPKYLVTQMGNDKSIKCEQNLGHDTMYWYKQDSKKFLKIMFSYNNKELIINETVPNRFSPKSPDKAHLNLHINSLELGDSAVYFCASSQGTGKGYTFGSGTRLTVV.

This rearrangement joins TRBV14 to TRBJ2-1, with 7 bases matching TRBD2. The germline gives CDR1 SGHDN, CDR2 FVKESK. This CDR3 is 15 amino acids long. V lost 3 bases and J lost 5; bases outside the gene matches: 7. CDR3 sequence (DNA): TGTGCCAGCAGCCACCGCGCGGGGGAGGACAATGAGCAGTTCTTC. Translating it yields CASSHRAGEDNEQFF.

This clonotype was seen a few times. This sequence joins TRBV20-1 and TRBJ2-7; TRBD2 agrees at 7 bases. This CDR3 comprises 13 residues. V trimming: 6 bases; J trimming: 2 bases; junction bases outside the gene matches: 7. The germline gives CDR1 DFQATT, CDR2 SNEGSKA (reference sequence). This CDR3 reads CSAAGTSAYEQYV. The CDR3, as DNA: TGCAGTGCAGCGGGGACCTCTGCCTACGAGCAGTACGTC.

This clonotype showed up just a few times. The V and J genes are TRBV7-2 and TRBJ1-1; 8 nucleotides agree with TRBD1. Trimming took 5 bases from V and 1 from J; bases not matched to a gene: 12. This CDR3 region has 17 residues. Per germline, CDR1 SGHTA and CDR2 FQGNSA. The DNA of the CDR3 is TGTGCCAGCAGCCAGGTGGGCAGGGGGCTTTCGAACACTGAAGCTTTCTTT. This translates into CASSQVGRGLSNTEAFF.

A word on this clonotype: Sequence at one end of the junction differs from germline and may be a read error. The CDR3 here is CDTSDVDQPQHF. The CDR3 region has the DNA TGTGACACCAGTGATGTTGATCAGCCCCAGCATTTT. The gene calls are TRBV24-1 and TRBJ1-5; D ambiguous. This CDR3 has 12 residues. Germline values: CDR1 KGHDR, CDR2 SFDVKD.

This clonotype has more than one count but fewer than ten. The chain employs TRBV9 and TRBJ2-3; the D gene is possibly TRBD1 (6 bases). The V gene lost 0 bases and the J gene lost 6 bases, with 14 bases spanning the gap. The CDR3 loop spans 15 amino acids. Germline CDR1 reads SGDLS; CDR2 reads YYNGEE. CDR3 bases: TGTGCCAGCAGCGTAGCTTCAATACAGGGCGATACGCAGTATTTT. It specifies CASSVASIQGDTQYF.

This rearrangement joins TRBV2 to TRBJ2-5; 8 bases map to TRBD1. Per the germline V gene, CDR1 is SNHLY and CDR2 is FYNNEI. CDR3 length equals 14 residues. Germline trimming cut 3 bases from V and 4 bases from J; bases unmatched to any gene: 4. CDR3 residues: CASSDRGRLETQYF. For the CDR3, the DNA is TGTGCCAGCAGTGACAGGGGGCGACTAGAGACCCAGTACTTC.

The rearrangement uses TRBV6-1 and TRBJ1-5, with D possibly matching TRBD1 (6 bases). Trimming left V 6 bases short and J 9 bases short, with 15 bases between. This CDR3 contains 13 residues. Germline CDR1 MNHNS, CDR2 SASEGT. CDR3 coding DNA: TGTGCCAGCAGACAGGGCGTTTTGATGCCCCAGCATTTT. This gives the protein CASRQGVLMPQHF.

This rearrangement joins TRBV25-1 to TRBJ1-5; tentatively, D is TRBD1 (5 bases). The CDR3 consists of 15 residues. Trimming took 3 bases from V and 2 from J, leaving 11 bases between them. Germline loops: CDR1 MGHDK, CDR2 SYGVNS. The CDR3: CASSDSGAGNQPQHF. The CDR3 DNA follows: TGTGCCAGCAGTGATAGCGGGGCCGGCAATCAGCCCCAGCATTTT.

The chain carries TRBV6-6 and TRBJ2-3; either TRBD1 or TRBD2 may fit D (5 bases each). Germline-derived CDR1 and CDR2 are MNHNY and SVGAGI (reference sequence). The CDR3 covers 15 residues. V was trimmed by 5 bases and J by 3 bases, leaving 15 bases between them. CDR3 bases: TGTGCCAGCAGTATCCGGGGCCCGCGGACAGATACGCAGTATTTT. This encodes CASSIRGPRTDTQYF.

This clonotype has only a few counts. The genes are TRBV7-2 and TRBJ2-2; D is unclear. Germline lookup yields CDR1 SGHTA and CDR2 FQGNSA. Trimming removed 3 bases from V and 0 bases from J, with 11 bases in between. This CDR3 comprises 16 residues. The CDR3 loop reads CASSLRPPANTGELFF. For the CDR3, the DNA is TGTGCCAGCAGCTTGAGGCCCCCGGCGAACACCGGGGAGCTGTTTTTT.

The chain combines TRBV7-9 with TRBJ2-5; TRBD2 might be the D (6 bases). Germline lookup yields CDR1 SEHNR and CDR2 FQNEAQ (reference sequence). This CDR3 is built from 15 residues. The V gene lost 5 bases and the J gene lost 2 bases, with 15 bases spanning the gap. CDR3 coding DNA: TGTGCCAGCAGCGGCCCCAGACTAGGACAAGAGACCCAGTACTTC. Encoded protein: CASSGPRLGQETQYF.

This clonotype was counted many times. This chain connects TRBV12-3 or TRBV12-4 to TRBJ2-1, with TRBD1 as a possible D gene (6 bases). V was pared by 3 bases and J by 4 bases, with 13 bases between. The CDR3 length is 15 residues. In DNA, the CDR3 is TGTGCCAGCAGTTTTGGGGACACTGGATACAATGAGCAGTTCTTC. Its protein product is CASSFGDTGYNEQFF.

This clonotype has only a few counts. For the CDR3, the DNA is TGTGCCAGCAGTTCTCCCGCGGGGCTGGGCCCAGATACGCAGTATTTT. Protein sequence: CASSSPAGLGPDTQYF. The rearrangement links TRBV12-3 or TRBV12-4 to TRBJ2-3; D is possibly TRBD2 (6 bases). The CDR3 is made up of 16 amino acids. V shed 4 bases and J shed 4 bases, with 18 bases lying between them.

This clonotype was found a few times. The DNA for the CDR3 is TGCGCCAGCAGCCCGGCGGCGGGTGAGCAGTTCTTC. Translating it yields CASSPAAGEQFF. J is TRBJ2-1 and V is TRBV5-1, with a tentative D call TRBD2 (5 bases). The germline gives CDR1 SGHRS, CDR2 YFSETQ. Trimming took 4 bases from V and 9 from J, leaving 11 bases between them. The CDR3 spans 12 residues. The full variable domain, in which reference TRBV5-1 and TRBJ2-1 provide the parts outside the CDR3, is KAGVTQTPRYLIKTRGQQVTLSCSPISGHRSVSWYQQTPGQGLQFLFEYFSETQRNKGNFPGRFSGRQFSNSRSEMNVSTLELGDSALYLCASSPAAGEQFFGPGTRLTVL.

In DNA, the CDR3 is TGTGCCACCAGCAGCCGGGGCCAGGCGGAACGGGGTATGAATCAGCCCCAGCATTTT. Protein product: CATSSRGQAERGMNQPQHF. The chain recombines TRBV15 with TRBJ1-5, with a tentative D call TRBD1 (5 bases). The CDR3 extends over 19 amino acids. Deletions cut 3 bases from V and 4 bases from J, with 25 bases between. CDR1 and CDR2 (germline): LNHNV, YYDKDF (reference sequence). The full variable domain, completed using reference TRBV15 and TRBJ1-5, is DAMVIQNPRYQVTQFGKPVTLSCSQTLNHNVMYWYQQKSSQAPKLLFHYYDKDFNNEADTPDNFQSRRPNTSFCFLDIRSPGLGDTAMYLCATSSRGQAERGMNQPQHFGDGTRLSIL.

The table lists this clonotype with many counts. The CDR3 here is CASSLGPSYGYTF. CDR3 coding DNA: TGCGCCAGCAGCTTGGGGCCTTCCTATGGCTACACCTTC. V and J are TRBV5-1 and TRBJ1-2; no clear D. CDR1 is SGHRS, CDR2 YFSETQ, per germline. Trimming took 0 bases from V and 4 from J, leaving 7 bases between them. The CDR3 has 13 amino acids.

Many counts were recorded for this clonotype. J is TRBJ1-1 and V is TRBV7-2; D possibly corresponds to TRBD1 (6 bases). The V end lost 5 bases, the J end lost 5 bases, and 18 bases lay between the germline ends. In germline, CDR1 is SGHTA, CDR2 FQGNSA. The CDR3 has 15 amino acids. The CDR3 nucleotides read TGTGCCAGCAGCCCAGGGGCGCTTACGGGAACTGAAGCTTTCTTT. It yields the protein CASSPGALTGTEAFF.

The rearrangement uses TRBV7-3 and TRBJ2-1, with a weak D call TRBD1 (5 bases). Per germline, CDR1 SGHTA and CDR2 FQGTGA. The CDR3 contains 15 residues. V gave up 3 bases and J gave up 6 bases, with 15 bases separating them. The CDR3 is CASSLRTTPVNEQFF. DNA for the CDR3: TGTGCCAGCAGCTTGAGGACAACTCCGGTCAATGAGCAGTTCTTC.

The chain recombines TRBV7-9 with TRBJ1-4; the match to TRBD1 covers 7 bases. The V and J ends lost 5 bases and 0 bases, in that order; junction bases with no gene match: 9. The germline gives CDR1 SEHNR, CDR2 FQNEAQ (reference sequence). This CDR3 contains 17 residues. This chain's CDR3 is CASSVETGTATNEKLFF. The CDR3 region has the DNA TGTGCCAGCAGCGTAGAGACAGGGACAGCAACTAATGAAAAACTGTTTTTT.

This chain uses TRBV12-3 or TRBV12-4 with TRBJ1-2; D uncertain. The CDR3 spans 13 residues. Trimming pared 4 bases from V and 8 bases from J, leaving 14 bases between. The CDR3 spells CASSSGVAKGYTF. CDR3 bases: TGTGCCAGCAGTTCGGGTGTAGCGAAAGGCTACACCTTC.

The chain couples TRBV19 to TRBJ1-5, with D unresolved. V lost 3 bases and J 0 bases, leaving 9 bases between the germline ends. There are 15 residues in the CDR3. Germline CDR1 LNHDA, CDR2 SQIVND (reference sequence). CDR3: CASSMDGNSNQPQHF. CDR3 sequence (DNA): TGTGCCAGTAGTATGGACGGTAATAGCAATCAGCCCCAGCATTTT.

Many counts were recorded for this clonotype. The chain has TRBV5-1 and TRBJ1-1; TRBD1 might be the D (5 bases). Trimming left V 3 bases short and J 1 base short, with 16 bases between. Germline CDR1 is SGHRS and CDR2 is YFSETQ. The CDR3 is 16 amino acids. The CDR3 region has the DNA TGCGCCAGCAGCTCCCCCCGGACACTTTCGAACACTGAAGCTTTCTTT. Translated: CASSSPRTLSNTEAFF.

This clonotype has only a few counts. The V call is TRBV6-2 or TRBV6-3, the J call TRBJ2-2; D not certain. This CDR3 region has 15 residues. V was shortened by 0 bases and J by 0 bases, with 5 bases between the two germline ends. Per the germline V gene, CDR1 is MNHEY and CDR2 is SVGEGT. The CDR3 nucleotides are TGTGCCAGCAGTTACTCATATGCGAACACCGGGGAGCTGTTTTTT. It encodes CASSYSYANTGELFF.

This clonotype came up a few times. This chain connects TRBV7-2 to TRBJ1-5, with D unclear. The germline V gene encodes CDR1 SGHTA and CDR2 FQGNSA. The CDR3 spans 13 residues. Trimming took 1 base from V and 6 from J, leaving 7 bases between them. The CDR3 sequence is CASSLVAAQPQHF. Here the CDR3 DNA reads TGTGCCAGCAGCTTAGTTGCCGCTCAGCCCCAGCATTTT. Based on the CDR3 plus reference TRBV7-2 and TRBJ1-5, the full variable domain is GAGVSQSPSNKVTEKGKDVELRCDPISGHTALYWYRQSLGQGLEFLIYFQGNSAPDKSGLPSDRFSAERTGGSVSTLTIQRTQQEDSAVYLCASSLVAAQPQHFGDGTRLSIL.

V and J are TRBV29-1 and TRBJ2-5; 7 bases match TRBD1. V lost 4 bases, J lost 0 bases, and 2 bases stayed unmatched. The CDR3 is 13 amino acids. Germline V lookup: CDR1 SQVTM, CDR2 ANQGSEA. CDR3 bases: TGCAGCGTTGTAGGGACAGACCAAGAGACCCAGTACTTC. Residues: CSVVGTDQETQYF.

The rearrangement links TRBV20-1 to TRBJ2-3; perhaps TRBD2 as D (5 bases). The V and J ends lost 0 bases and 5 bases respectively, with 15 bases between them. Germline lookup yields CDR1 DFQATT and CDR2 SNEGSKA (reference sequence). The CDR3 extends over 15 amino acids. In nucleotides, the CDR3 is TGCAGTGCTAGAGATAACGCGGGCTTGGTAGATACGCAGTATTTT. It specifies CSARDNAGLVDTQYF.

The chain uses TRBV5-6 and TRBJ2-7; a weak D match, TRBD1 (6 bases). The germline V and J ends were trimmed by 0 bases and 11 bases, with 15 bases remaining between them. The CDR3 covers 13 residues. Germline CDR1 SGHDT, CDR2 YYEEEE. The CDR3 loop reads CASSLAGRGTEYF. CDR3 DNA: TGTGCCAGCAGCTTGGCCGGTAGGGGGACGGAGTACTTC.

The chain uses TRBV28 and TRBJ1-5, with D unresolved. This CDR3 comprises 14 residues. V was pared by 2 bases and J by 10 bases, with 15 bases between. Germline V CDR1 and CDR2: MDHEN, SYDVKM. The CDR3 region is CASSLGGYSQPQHF. In DNA, the CDR3 is TGTGCCAGCAGTTTAGGAGGGTATAGTCAACCCCAGCATTTT.

The rearrangement joins TRBV20-1 to TRBJ2-7; 8 bases are a match to TRBD2. Germline V gene sequence: CDR1 DFQATT, CDR2 SNEGSKA (reference sequence). This CDR3 is built from 13 residues. Trimming removed 4 bases from V and 3 bases from J; junction bases left unmatched: 5. The CDR3 DNA follows: TGCAGTGCTACGGAGACTAGCGTCTACGAGCAGTACTTC. This encodes CSATETSVYEQYF.